This passage covers 22 T cell receptor beta chains from one sample sequenced in a study of T cells in Graves' hyperthyroidism and ophthalmopathy. TCR beta CDR3 region amplification was performed from RNA transcripts. The HTBI primer set drove a first-round RT-PCR of the TCR CDR3. TCRdb reanalysed the multiplex PCR reads using MiXCR and keeps one entry per CDR3 protein. The data contain over 200,000 distinct CDR3 sequences, 14% to 15% of them singletons. The sequenced sample consisted of blood. The origin of the receptors is a woman aged 40 to 50 with Graves' hyperthyroidism that later progressed to Graves' ophthalmopathy.

The chain has TRBV11-2 and TRBJ2-7; 8 nucleotides line up with TRBD2. Germline CDR1 is SGHAT and CDR2 is FQNNGV. V gave up 5 bases and J gave up 4 bases; unmatched junction bases: 16. The CDR3 spans 17 residues. The CDR3 protein is CASSPMSGRSVWYEQYF. Here the CDR3 DNA reads TGTGCCAGCAGCCCGATGAGCGGGAGATCTGTGTGGTACGAGCAGTACTTC. Filled out from reference TRBV11-2 and TRBJ2-7, the complete variable domain reads EAGVAQSPRYKIIEKRQSVAFWCNPISGHATLYWYQQILGQGPKLLIQFQNNGVVDDSQLPKDRFSAERLKGVDSTLKIQPAKLEDSAVYLCASSPMSGRSVWYEQYFGPGTRLTVT.

This clonotype was detected many times. The chain links TRBV28 to TRBJ1-5; no firm D call. V was cut by 8 bases and J by 7 bases, with 21 bases left in between. This CDR3 is 15 amino acids long. Germline CDR1 reads MDHEN; CDR2 reads SYDVKM. The CDR3 DNA sequence: TGTGCCAGCGCACGTCTCCCTCCGGTTAAACAGCCCCAGCATTTT. Translated, it gives CASARLPPVKQPQHF.

This clonotype was counted at least ten times. This chain connects TRBV7-9 to TRBJ2-3; D is possibly TRBD1 (5 bases). CDR3 length equals 12 residues. Germline V gene data show CDR1 as SEHNR and CDR2 as FQNEAQ (reference sequence). V was trimmed by 4 bases and J by 8 bases, leaving 10 bases between them. CDR3 DNA: TGTGCCAGCAGCTCGCAGGGCGGTACGCAGTATTTT. Protein sequence: CASSSQGGTQYF.

This clonotype was seen a handful of times. Given the absence of the conserved phenylalanine or tryptophan at the CDR3 end, a read error is likely. The genes are TRBV20-1 and TRBJ1-1; tentative D call: TRBD1 (6 bases). CDR1 DFQATT and CDR2 SNEGSKA come from the germline V gene (reference sequence). CDR3 length: 14 amino acids. The DNA for the CDR3 is TGCAGGGGAAAAGGGGGTATGGGCGGCACTGAAGCTTTCCTT. As protein: CRGKGGMGGTEAFL.

Ten or more counts support this clonotype. The rearrangement links TRBV5-5 to TRBJ2-1, with TRBD1 identical over 9 bases. This CDR3 is built from 16 residues. Germline CDR1 and CDR2: SGHKS and YYEKEE (reference sequence). Trimming took 1 base from V and 4 from J; bases not matched to a gene: 6. The CDR3 sequence is CASSLIIQGAYNEQFF. The CDR3 DNA reads TGTGCCAGCAGCTTGATTATACAGGGGGCTTACAATGAGCAGTTCTTC.

This clonotype was recorded many times. The rearrangement joins TRBV12-3 or TRBV12-4 to TRBJ1-5, with TRBD1 identical over 10 bases. The CDR3 covers 14 residues. After removal of 6 bases from V and 7 bases from J, the junction contained 6 bases not matched to a gene. The CDR3 nucleotides read TGTGCCAGCAGCCCGACAGGGGGCGAACAGCCCCAGCATTTT. Protein: CASSPTGGEQPQHF.

Worth noting for this clonotype: Its ends do not fully match the called genes, so a read error is possible. The V gene is TRBV10-1, the J gene TRBJ2-1; 8 nucleotides line up with TRBD2. Germline V CDR1 and CDR2: WNHNN, SYGVQD (reference sequence). CDR3 length: 14 residues. CDR3 protein: CASSESGGYNEQLF. Here the CDR3 DNA reads TGCGCCAGCAGTGAATCGGGGGGGTACAATGAGCAGCTCTTC.

This clonotype was found many times. This rearrangement joins TRBV5-1 to TRBJ1-1; 8 bases fit TRBD1. V was clipped by 4 bases and J by 11 bases; unmatched bases: 10. Germline values: CDR1 SGHRS, CDR2 YFSETQ. The CDR3 extends over 13 amino acids. This CDR3 reads CASSDGTGFSAFF. The CDR3 DNA reads as TGCGCCAGCAGCGACGGGACAGGTTTTTCGGCTTTCTTT.

This clonotype showed up just a few times. The chain employs TRBV6-1 and TRBJ2-1; 9 positions match TRBD2. The trim removed 6 bases at V and 1 base at J, leaving 13 bases unmatched. Germline V gene sequence: CDR1 MNHNS, CDR2 SASEGT. CDR3 length: 18 residues. The CDR3, as DNA: TGTGCCAGCAGGACGACTAGCGGACCACATAGGTCCTACAATGAGCAGTTCTTC. Translating it yields CASRTTSGPHRSYNEQFF.

This clonotype turned up a few times. The CDR3 bases are TGCGCCAGCAGCCAATTACTTCTCTCCCGGAACAATGAGCAGTTCTTC. It is translated as CASSQLLLSRNNEQFF. The chain carries TRBV4-1 and TRBJ2-1; D is unresolved. V was shortened by 2 bases and J by 5 bases, with 16 bases between the two germline ends. Germline CDR1 reads MGHRA; CDR2 reads YSYEKL. The CDR3 has 16 amino acids.

This clonotype was recorded many times. The V and J genes are TRBV19 and TRBJ1-6, with 8 nucleotides matching TRBD1. Germline CDR1 is LNHDA and CDR2 is SQIVND (reference sequence). This CDR3 is built from 15 residues. The V and J ends lost 10 bases and 10 bases, in that order; junction bases with no gene match: 15. The CDR3 loop reads CATRNSRQGNSPLHF. CDR3 bases: TGTGCCACTCGAAACTCAAGACAGGGGAACTCACCCCTCCACTTT.

This clonotype was counted many times. The chain employs TRBV3-1 and TRBJ2-1; D might be TRBD2 (6 bases). The CDR3 runs 18 residues. Trimming cost V 2 bases and J 0 bases, with 17 bases left between them. Germline V gene data show CDR1 as LGHDT and CDR2 as YNNKEL (reference sequence). CDR3 sequence reads: CASSQWRAGRSSYNEQFF. In DNA, the CDR3 is TGTGCCAGCAGCCAATGGCGGGCGGGAAGGAGCTCCTACAATGAGCAGTTCTTC.

At least ten counts were recorded for this clonotype. This sequence joins TRBV6-1 and TRBJ2-7, with a tentative D call TRBD1 (6 bases). Per the germline V gene, CDR1 is MNHNS and CDR2 is SASEGT. The CDR3 is 14 residues long. Trimming took off 6 bases at V and 7 bases at J, with 19 bases between the two ends. The CDR3, as DNA: TGTGCCAGCAGATCCGGCTTGGACAGATGGGAGCAGTACTTC. Translation gives CASRSGLDRWEQYF.

This clonotype was counted ten times or more. The chain has TRBV3-1 and TRBJ2-3, with TRBD1 identical over 7 bases. J gave up 3 bases and V 0 bases, and 3 bases lay outside the gene matches. The CDR3 extends over 15 amino acids. In germline, CDR1 is LGHDT, CDR2 YNNKEL (reference sequence). Written as DNA, the CDR3 is TGTGCCAGCAGCCAAGATCCAGGGGGTACAGATACGCAGTATTTT. The encoded protein is CASSQDPGGTDTQYF.

This clonotype was seen ten or more times. V gene TRBV19 combines with J gene TRBJ1-5; D possibly corresponds to TRBD1 (5 bases). V dropped 3 bases and J dropped 7 bases, with 10 bases sitting between them. This CDR3 is built from 13 residues. CDR1 and CDR2 (germline): LNHDA, SQIVND (reference sequence). CDR3 nucleotide sequence: TGTGCCAGTAGTATTGTTTGGGGCCAGCCCCAGCATTTT. Protein product: CASSIVWGQPQHF.

The chain recombines TRBV20-1 with TRBJ2-4, with 8 bases that match TRBD2. CDR1 and CDR2 from the germline V gene are DFQATT and SNEGSKA (reference sequence). CDR3 size: 18 residues. V gave up 1 base and J gave up 2 bases; unmatched junction bases: 13. As DNA, the CDR3 is TGCAGTGCTAGAGGCCAAGCCAGGCGGGAGGTTTCCAAAAACATTCAGTACTTC. Protein: CSARGQARREVSKNIQYF.

Many counts were recorded for this clonotype. The chain recombines TRBV6-1 with TRBJ2-2; D uncertain. CDR3 length: 15 amino acids. CDR1 and CDR2 (germline): MNHNS, SASEGT. The germline V and J ends were trimmed by 3 bases and 6 bases, with 14 bases remaining between them. Here the CDR3 reads CASSDLPLAAGELFF. Here the CDR3 DNA reads TGTGCCAGCAGTGATCTACCCCTGGCGGCCGGGGAGCTGTTTTTT.

Of note for this clonotype: A much bigger clone sits one base away, suggesting this may be a read error. The CDR3 region has the DNA TGTGCCAGCGACCCGTCGGGGACAGGGGGCGATGAGCAGTTCTTC. Translation gives CASDPSGTGGDEQFF. This chain uses TRBV7-3 with TRBJ2-1, with TRBD1 identical over 12 bases. Losses at the gene ends were 8 bases for V and 8 bases for J; bases not matched to a gene: 10. This CDR3 comprises 15 residues. The germline gives CDR1 SGHTA, CDR2 FQGTGA. Full variable domain (rest looked up from reference TRBV7-3 and TRBJ2-1): GAGVSQTPSNKVTEKGKYVELRCDPISGHTALYWYRQSLGQGPEFLIYFQGTGAADDSGLPNDRFFAVRPEGSVSTLKIQRTERGDSAVYLCASDPSGTGGDEQFFGPGTRLTVL.

There are many counts of this clonotype. The chain has TRBV27 and TRBJ2-7, with 8 bases aligning to TRBD2. With V trimmed by 3 bases and J by 6 bases, 7 bases remained unmatched. Germline lookup yields CDR1 MNHEY and CDR2 SMNVEV (reference sequence). The CDR3 covers 14 residues. CDR3 sequence: CASSFPAGGSEQYF. In DNA form, the CDR3 reads TGTGCCAGCAGTTTTCCCGCGGGAGGTTCCGAGCAGTACTTC.

This clonotype was found a few times. The V and J genes are TRBV9 and TRBJ2-1, with 13 positions matching TRBD2. The germline gives CDR1 SGDLS, CDR2 YYNGEE. Losses at the gene ends were 2 bases for V and 3 bases for J; bases not matched to a gene: 8. There are 18 residues in the CDR3. The CDR3 bases are TGTGCCAGCAGCGTCTCCGGGACTAGCGGGACCTTCTACAATGAGCAGTTCTTC. Translation: CASSVSGTSGTFYNEQFF.

This clonotype was counted ten times or more. The chain uses TRBV7-9 and TRBJ2-3; D call uncertain. The CDR3 loop spans 12 amino acids. V was trimmed by 5 bases and J by 2 bases, leaving 5 bases between them. Per the germline V gene, CDR1 is SEHNR and CDR2 is FQNEAQ (reference sequence). The CDR3 reads CASSTYTDTQYF. CDR3 nucleotide sequence: TGTGCCAGCAGCACCTACACAGATACGCAGTATTTT.

There are many counts of this clonotype. The chain has TRBV6-1 and TRBJ2-1; TRBD2 matches 13 bases. Germline V CDR1 and CDR2: MNHNS, SASEGT. The V and J ends lost 5 bases and 7 bases, in that order; junction bases with no gene match: 14. This CDR3 is 18 amino acids long. CDR3 bases: TGTGCCAGCAGTTATGAACGACTAGCGGGAGGTGGAGGAAATGAGCAGTTCTTC. Translated: CASSYERLAGGGGNEQFF.